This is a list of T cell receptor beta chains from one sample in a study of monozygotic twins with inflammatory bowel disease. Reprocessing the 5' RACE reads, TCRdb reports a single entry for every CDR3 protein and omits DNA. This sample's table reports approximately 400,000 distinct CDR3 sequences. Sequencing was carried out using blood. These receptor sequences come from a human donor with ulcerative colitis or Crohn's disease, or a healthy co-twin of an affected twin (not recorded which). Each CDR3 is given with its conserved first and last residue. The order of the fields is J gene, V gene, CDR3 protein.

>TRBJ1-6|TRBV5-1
CASSLSGTGDGNNSPLHF
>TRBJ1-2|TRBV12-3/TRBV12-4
CASSLGTGELNGYTF
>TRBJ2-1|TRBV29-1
CSVEGLGNEQFF
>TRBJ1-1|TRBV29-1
CSAQTPLGTEAFF
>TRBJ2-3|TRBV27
CASSLEGVRTDTQYF
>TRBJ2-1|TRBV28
CASSSWDGSSYNEQFF
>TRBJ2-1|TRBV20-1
CSARLAGAYNEQFF
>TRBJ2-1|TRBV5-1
CASSSSGGMVNEQFF
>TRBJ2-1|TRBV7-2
CASSSGGPRPYNEQFF
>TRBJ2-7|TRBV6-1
CASSPPPGTSFYVQYF
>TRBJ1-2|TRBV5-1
CASSPDRADNYGYTF
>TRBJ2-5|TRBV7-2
CASSLGGTQYF
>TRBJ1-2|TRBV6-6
CASSYGNGYTF
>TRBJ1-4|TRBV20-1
CSARVAEGHEKLFF
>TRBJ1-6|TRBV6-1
CASSAGQGRSPLHF
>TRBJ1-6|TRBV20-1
CSASALGANSPLHF
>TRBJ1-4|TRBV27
CASRYRRGPNEKLFF
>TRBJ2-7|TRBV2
CASSEQGYEQYF
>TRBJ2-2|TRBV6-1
CASSRSDRGAGELFF
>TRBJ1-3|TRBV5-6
CASSLVGATSGNTIYF
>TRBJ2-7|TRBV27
CASSLGQGFKYEQYF
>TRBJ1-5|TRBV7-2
CASSPDRVQPQHF
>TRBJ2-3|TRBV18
CASSTFFGLAGGSTDTQYF
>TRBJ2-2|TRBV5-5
CASSSPPLEDTGELFF
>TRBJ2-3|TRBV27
CASSSQQDSTDTQYF
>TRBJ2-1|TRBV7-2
CASSLVGGNHNEQFF
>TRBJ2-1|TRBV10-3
CAISASGIGVERQFF